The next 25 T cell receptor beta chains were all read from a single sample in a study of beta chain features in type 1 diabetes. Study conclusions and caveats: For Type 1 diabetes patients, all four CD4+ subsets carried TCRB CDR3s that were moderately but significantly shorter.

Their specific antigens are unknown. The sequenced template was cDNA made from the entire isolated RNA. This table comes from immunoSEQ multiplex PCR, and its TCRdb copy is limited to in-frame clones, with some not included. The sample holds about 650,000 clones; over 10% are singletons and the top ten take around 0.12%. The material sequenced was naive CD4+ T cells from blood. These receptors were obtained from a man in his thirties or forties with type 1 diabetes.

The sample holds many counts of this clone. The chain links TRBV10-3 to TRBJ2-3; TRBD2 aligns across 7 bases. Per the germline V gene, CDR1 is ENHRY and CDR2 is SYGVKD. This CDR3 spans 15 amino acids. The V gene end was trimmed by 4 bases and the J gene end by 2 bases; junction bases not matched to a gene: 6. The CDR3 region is CAISAGLENTDTQYF. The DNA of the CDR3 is TGTGCCATCAGTGCAGGACTAGAGAACACAGATACGCAGTATTTT.

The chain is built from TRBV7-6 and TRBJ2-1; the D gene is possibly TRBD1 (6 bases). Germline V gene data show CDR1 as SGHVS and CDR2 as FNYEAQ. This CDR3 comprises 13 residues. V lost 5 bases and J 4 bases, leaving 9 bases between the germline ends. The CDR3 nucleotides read TGTGCCAGCAGCGGACAGATTTACAATGAGCAGTTCTTC. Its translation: CASSGQIYNEQFF.

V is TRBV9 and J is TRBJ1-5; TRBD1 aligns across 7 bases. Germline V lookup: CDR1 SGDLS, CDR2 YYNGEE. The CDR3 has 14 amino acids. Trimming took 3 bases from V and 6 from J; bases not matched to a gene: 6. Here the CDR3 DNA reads TGTGCCAGCAGCGGGGCAGGGGGAGGTCAGCCCCAGCATTTT. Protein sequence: CASSGAGGGQPQHF.

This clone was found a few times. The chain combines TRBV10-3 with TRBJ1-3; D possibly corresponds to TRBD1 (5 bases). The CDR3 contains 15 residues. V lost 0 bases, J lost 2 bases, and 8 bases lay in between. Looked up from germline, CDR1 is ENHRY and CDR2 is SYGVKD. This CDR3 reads CAISESQGTGNTIYF. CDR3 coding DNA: TGTGCCATCAGTGAGTCCCAGGGTACTGGAAACACCATATATTTT.

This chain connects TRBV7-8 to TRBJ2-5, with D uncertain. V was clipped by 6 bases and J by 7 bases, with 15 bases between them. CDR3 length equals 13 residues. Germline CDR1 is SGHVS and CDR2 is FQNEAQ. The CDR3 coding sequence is TGTGCCAGCAGAACCGTTAGCCCGGGGACCCAGTACTTC. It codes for CASRTVSPGTQYF.

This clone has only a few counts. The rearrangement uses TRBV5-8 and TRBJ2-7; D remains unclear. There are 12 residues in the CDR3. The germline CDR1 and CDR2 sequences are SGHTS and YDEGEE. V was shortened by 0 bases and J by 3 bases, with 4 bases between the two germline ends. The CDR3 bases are TGTGCCAGCAGCTTGGAAGTCTACGAGCAGTACTTC. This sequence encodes CASSLEVYEQYF.

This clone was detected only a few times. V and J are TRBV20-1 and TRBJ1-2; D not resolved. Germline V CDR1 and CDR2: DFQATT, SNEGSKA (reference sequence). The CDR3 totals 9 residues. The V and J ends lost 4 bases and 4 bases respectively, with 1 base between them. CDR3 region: CSAIYGYTF. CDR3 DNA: TGCAGTGCTATCTATGGCTACACCTTC.

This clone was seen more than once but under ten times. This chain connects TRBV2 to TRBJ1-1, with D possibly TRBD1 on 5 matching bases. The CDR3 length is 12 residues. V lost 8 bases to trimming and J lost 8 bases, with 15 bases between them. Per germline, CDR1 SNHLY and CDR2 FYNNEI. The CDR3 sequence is CASRDVAREAFF. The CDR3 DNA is TGTGCCAGCCGGGACGTAGCCCGAGAAGCTTTCTTT.

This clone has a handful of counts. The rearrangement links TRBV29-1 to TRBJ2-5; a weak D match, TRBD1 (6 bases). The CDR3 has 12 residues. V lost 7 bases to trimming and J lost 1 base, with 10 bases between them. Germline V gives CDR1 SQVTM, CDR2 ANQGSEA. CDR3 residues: CSGHRVQETQYF. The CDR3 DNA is TGCAGCGGTCACAGGGTCCAAGAGACCCAGTACTTC.

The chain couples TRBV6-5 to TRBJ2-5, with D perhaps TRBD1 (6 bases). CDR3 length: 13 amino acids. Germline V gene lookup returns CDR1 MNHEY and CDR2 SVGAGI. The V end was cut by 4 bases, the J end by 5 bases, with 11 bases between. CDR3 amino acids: CASSFGGVETQYF. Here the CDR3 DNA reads TGTGCCAGCAGTTTTGGGGGCGTGGAGACCCAGTACTTC.

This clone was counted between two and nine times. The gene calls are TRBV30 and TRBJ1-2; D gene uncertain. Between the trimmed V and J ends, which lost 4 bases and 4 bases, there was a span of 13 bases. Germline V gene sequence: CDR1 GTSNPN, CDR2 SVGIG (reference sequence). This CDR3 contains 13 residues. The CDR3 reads CAWTPPGGYGYTF. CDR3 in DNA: TGTGCCTGGACTCCACCCGGCGGCTATGGCTACACCTTC.

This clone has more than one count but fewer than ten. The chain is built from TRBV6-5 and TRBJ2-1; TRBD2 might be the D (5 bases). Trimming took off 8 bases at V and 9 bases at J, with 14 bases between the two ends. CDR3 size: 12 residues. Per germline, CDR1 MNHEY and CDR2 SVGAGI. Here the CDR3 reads CASRLRWAEQFF. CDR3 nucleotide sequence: TGTGCCAGCCGACTAAGGTGGGCTGAGCAGTTCTTC.

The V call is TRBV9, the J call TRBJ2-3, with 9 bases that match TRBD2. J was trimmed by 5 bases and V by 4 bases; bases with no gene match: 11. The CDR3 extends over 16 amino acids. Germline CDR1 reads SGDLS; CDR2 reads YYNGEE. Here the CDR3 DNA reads TGTGCCAGCAGCTCACCTGGCGGGGGGGCAGGAGATACGCAGTATTTT. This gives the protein CASSSPGGGAGDTQYF.

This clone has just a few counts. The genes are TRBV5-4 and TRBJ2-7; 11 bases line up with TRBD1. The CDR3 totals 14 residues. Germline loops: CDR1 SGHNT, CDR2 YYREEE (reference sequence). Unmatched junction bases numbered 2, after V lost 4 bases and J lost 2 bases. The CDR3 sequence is CASSKGQGAYEQYF. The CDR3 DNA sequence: TGTGCCAGCAGCAAGGGACAGGGGGCCTACGAGCAGTACTTC. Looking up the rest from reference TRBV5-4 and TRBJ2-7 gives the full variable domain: ETGVTQSPTHLIKTRGQQVTLRCSSQSGHNTVSWYQQALGQGPQFIFQYYREEENGRGNFPPRFSGLQFPNYSSELNVNALELDDSALYLCASSKGQGAYEQYFGPGTRLTVT.

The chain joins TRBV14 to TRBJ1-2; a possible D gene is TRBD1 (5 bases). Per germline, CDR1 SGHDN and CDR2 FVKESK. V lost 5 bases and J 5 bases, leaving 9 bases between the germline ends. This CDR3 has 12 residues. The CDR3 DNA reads TGTGCCAGCAGCGGCAGGGTTTATGGCTACACCTTC. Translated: CASSGRVYGYTF.

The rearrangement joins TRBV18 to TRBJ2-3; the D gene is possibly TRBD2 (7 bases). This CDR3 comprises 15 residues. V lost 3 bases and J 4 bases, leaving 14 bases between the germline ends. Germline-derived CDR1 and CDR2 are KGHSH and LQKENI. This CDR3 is CASSPRPGGADTQYF. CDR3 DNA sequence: TGTGCCAGCTCACCCCGCCCGGGGGGCGCAGATACGCAGTATTTT.

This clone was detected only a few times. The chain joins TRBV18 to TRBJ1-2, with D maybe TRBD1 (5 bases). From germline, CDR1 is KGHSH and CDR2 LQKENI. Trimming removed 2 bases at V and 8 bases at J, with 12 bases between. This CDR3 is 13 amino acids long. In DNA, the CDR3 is TGTGCCAGCTCACCAGGGGCAGGGCTGGGCTACACCTTC. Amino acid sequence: CASSPGAGLGYTF.

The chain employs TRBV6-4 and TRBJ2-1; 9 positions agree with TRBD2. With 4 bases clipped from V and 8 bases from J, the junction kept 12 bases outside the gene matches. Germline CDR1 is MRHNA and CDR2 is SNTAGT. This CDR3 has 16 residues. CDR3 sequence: CASSARSLAGFDEQFF. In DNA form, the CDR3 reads TGTGCCAGCAGTGCACGGTCTCTAGCGGGGTTCGATGAGCAGTTCTTC.

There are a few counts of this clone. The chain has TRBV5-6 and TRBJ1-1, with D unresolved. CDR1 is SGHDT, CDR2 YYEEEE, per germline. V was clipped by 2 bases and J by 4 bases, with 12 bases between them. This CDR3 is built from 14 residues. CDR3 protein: CASSLVGGGTEAFF. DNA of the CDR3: TGTGCCAGCAGCTTAGTCGGCGGCGGCACTGAAGCTTTCTTT.

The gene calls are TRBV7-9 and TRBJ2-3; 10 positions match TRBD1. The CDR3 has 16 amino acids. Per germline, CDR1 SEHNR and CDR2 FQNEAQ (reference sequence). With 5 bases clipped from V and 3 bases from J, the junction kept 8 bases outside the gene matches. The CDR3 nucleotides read TGTGCCAGCAGCCCCAGGACAGGGGGAAAGACAGATACGCAGTATTTT. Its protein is CASSPRTGGKTDTQYF.

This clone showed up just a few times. Written as DNA, the CDR3 is TGTGCCAGCAGCCAATGGAACGCCGGTAGGGCCTATGGCTACACCTTC. Amino acids: CASSQWNAGRAYGYTF. The genes are TRBV14 and TRBJ1-2; no clear D. CDR3 length: 16 residues. Germline V CDR1 and CDR2: SGHDN, FVKESK. With 2 bases removed from V and 4 bases from J, the gap between germline ends came to 17 bases.

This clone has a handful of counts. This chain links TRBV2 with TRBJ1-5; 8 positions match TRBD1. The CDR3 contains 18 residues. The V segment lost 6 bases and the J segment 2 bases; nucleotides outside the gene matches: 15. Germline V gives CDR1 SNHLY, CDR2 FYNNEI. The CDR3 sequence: CASRRVDRGAGGNQPQHF. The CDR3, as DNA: TGTGCCAGCAGACGGGTAGACAGGGGCGCTGGGGGCAATCAGCCCCAGCATTTT.

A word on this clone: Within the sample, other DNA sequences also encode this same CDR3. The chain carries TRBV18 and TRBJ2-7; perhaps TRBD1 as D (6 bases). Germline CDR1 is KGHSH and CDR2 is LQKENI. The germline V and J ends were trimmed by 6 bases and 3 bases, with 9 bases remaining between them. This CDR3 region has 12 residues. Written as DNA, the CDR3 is TGTGCCAGCTCGGCAGGGGTCTACGAGCAGTACTTC. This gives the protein CASSAGVYEQYF.

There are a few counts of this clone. In DNA, the CDR3 is TGTGCCAGCAGCGCACTGGGGGGAGGGTTGCACACCGGGGAGCTGTTTTTT. Its translation is CASSALGGGLHTGELFF. The chain recombines TRBV27 with TRBJ2-2, with 7 bases fitting TRBD2. From germline, CDR1 is MNHEY and CDR2 SMNVEV (reference sequence). The CDR3 contains 17 residues. V was pared by 6 bases and J by 3 bases, with 13 bases of the junction left unmatched.

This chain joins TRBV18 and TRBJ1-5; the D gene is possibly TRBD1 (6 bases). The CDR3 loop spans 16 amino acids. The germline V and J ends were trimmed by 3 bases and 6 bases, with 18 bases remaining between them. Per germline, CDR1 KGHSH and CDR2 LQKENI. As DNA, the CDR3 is TGTGCCAGCTCACCCCAGGAGGGGGGGCAAGGTCAGCCCCAGCATTTT. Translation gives CASSPQEGGQGQPQHF.